The 15 T cell receptor beta chains presented below share a single source sample, sequenced in a study of T cell changes during pregnancy in multiple sclerosis. The repertoire was sequenced with immunoSEQ multiplex PCR; TCRdb's copy has only in-frame clones and lacks some. The sample includes over 65,000 clones, approximately 94% of them seen just once. The source material was peripheral blood, sampled in the third trimester of pregnancy. These receptors all come from a female donor with multiple sclerosis, enrolled in a pregnancy study.

J is TRBJ1-1 and V is TRBV5-4; D ambiguous. CDR3 length: 15 amino acids. Germline CDR1 reads SGHNT; CDR2 reads YYREEE (reference sequence). Trimming left V 0 bases short and J 1 base short, with 10 bases between. CDR3 amino acids: CASSLGGRGNTEAFF. CDR3 nucleotide sequence: TGTGCCAGCAGCTTGGGAGGACGGGGGAACACTGAAGCTTTCTTT.

The gene calls are TRBV19 and TRBJ1-6; TRBD1 aligns across 7 bases. Trimming took 5 bases from V and 7 from J; bases not matched to a gene: 5. Germline CDR1 LNHDA, CDR2 SQIVND (reference sequence). There are 14 residues in the CDR3. CDR3 sequence reads: CASSQTGTNSPLHF. CDR3 bases: TGTGCCAGTAGTCAGACAGGGACGAATTCACCCCTCCACTTT.

The DNA of the CDR3 is TGTGCCAGCAGTCCCTCAACAGGGGGGAACACTGAAGCTTTCTTT. Protein: CASSPSTGGNTEAFF. The rearrangement joins TRBV6-6 to TRBJ1-1; the match to TRBD1 covers 8 bases. CDR1 is MNHNY, CDR2 SVGAGI, per germline (reference sequence). Germline trimming cut 5 bases from V and 1 base from J; bases unmatched to any gene: 6. This CDR3 comprises 15 residues.

In this sample, this clone turned up once. The chain joins TRBV5-4 to TRBJ2-7, with 9 bases lining up with TRBD1. With 4 bases clipped from V and 5 bases from J, the junction kept 13 bases outside the gene matches. Germline loops: CDR1 SGHNT, CDR2 YYREEE (reference sequence). The CDR3 loop spans 16 amino acids. The CDR3 reads CASSEARDRALDEQYF. The CDR3 DNA follows: TGTGCCAGCAGCGAGGCTCGGGACAGGGCATTGGACGAGCAGTACTTC.

The chain combines TRBV10-1 with TRBJ2-7; perhaps TRBD1 as D (6 bases). The V gene lost 5 bases and the J gene lost 8 bases, with 19 bases spanning the gap. Germline V lookup: CDR1 WNHNN, CDR2 SYGVQD (reference sequence). The CDR3 contains 14 residues. CDR3 residues: CASSSGTPKVKQYF. CDR3 bases: TGCGCCAGCAGTTCCGGGACACCGAAAGTTAAGCAGTACTTC.

CDR3 nucleotide sequence: TGTGCCAGGGACCGGACAGGGACCAACACTGAAGCTTTCTTT. This gives the protein CARDRTGTNTEAFF. The chain recombines TRBV19 with TRBJ1-1; 8 nucleotides line up with TRBD1. The CDR3 is 14 residues long. V lost 9 bases, J lost 2 bases, and 8 bases stayed unmatched. CDR1 and CDR2 (germline): LNHDA, SQIVND (reference sequence).

CDR3 nucleotide sequence: TGTGCCAGCAGCGCCCAGGGGGGCAATTCACCCCTCCACTTT. Its protein product is CASSAQGGNSPLHF. The chain is built from TRBV7-3 and TRBJ1-6; 7 bases agree with TRBD1. Germline CDR1 and CDR2: SGHTA and FQGTGA. CDR3 length equals 14 residues. The ends lost 5 bases at V and 7 bases at J; junction bases unmatched: 5.

The chain couples TRBV6-1 to TRBJ1-5, with D hard to call. This CDR3 spans 13 amino acids. CDR1 and CDR2 (germline): MNHNS, SASEGT. V lost 10 bases to trimming and J lost 5 bases, with 15 bases between them. CDR3 bases: TGTGCCACCTCCCGGGGAGAGGATCAGCCCCAGCATTTT. Translation gives CATSRGEDQPQHF.

The V and J genes are TRBV7-2 and TRBJ1-1; no clear D gene. The CDR3 spans 17 residues. V shed 5 bases and J shed 1 base, with 20 bases lying between them. Per germline, CDR1 SGHTA and CDR2 FQGNSA. The CDR3 reads CASSPRESQYSNTEAFF. As DNA, the CDR3 is TGTGCCAGCAGCCCTAGAGAGTCCCAGTACTCGAACACTGAAGCTTTCTTT.

The chain couples TRBV7-3 to TRBJ2-7, with TRBD1 matching over 8 bases. CDR3 size: 15 residues. Germline V lookup: CDR1 SGHTA, CDR2 FQGTGA. V gave up 2 bases and J gave up 3 bases; unmatched junction bases: 6. CDR3 protein: CASSLEPGGNYEQYF. The CDR3 DNA sequence: TGTGCCAGCAGCTTAGAGCCAGGGGGCAACTACGAGCAGTACTTC.

Concerning this clone: One end of the junction varies from germline; a read error may be responsible. The chain carries TRBV25-1 and TRBJ2-7; no clear D. Germline-derived CDR1 and CDR2 are MGHDK and SYGVNS. CDR3 length: 8 residues. The CDR3 reads CASTSENF. The CDR3 bases are TGTGCCAGCACGAGCGAGAACTTC.

The table lists this clone with a few counts. The gene calls are TRBV11-2 and TRBJ1-2; 12 positions match TRBD1. Unmatched junction bases numbered 5, after V lost 3 bases and J lost 3 bases. Germline CDR1 and CDR2: SGHAT and FQNNGV. The CDR3 is made up of 16 amino acids. The CDR3 loop is CASSFVGTGGYYGYTF. In nucleotides, the CDR3 is TGTGCCAGCAGCTTCGTGGGGACAGGGGGCTACTATGGCTACACCTTC.

The gene calls are TRBV4-3 and TRBJ2-7, with 7 bases aligning to TRBD2. This CDR3 is built from 16 residues. With V trimmed by 3 bases and J by 0 bases, 8 bases remained unmatched. The V gene's germline CDR1 is LGHNA and CDR2 YSLEER. CDR3 region: CASSQGGVRSSYEQYF. The DNA of the CDR3 is TGCGCCAGCAGCCAGGGGGGGGTAAGGAGCTCCTACGAGCAGTACTTC.

The chain couples TRBV6-1 to TRBJ2-3; 13 bases match TRBD2. V dropped 6 bases and J dropped 11; count of bases not matched to a gene: 8. The germline V gene encodes CDR1 MNHNS and CDR2 SASEGT. The length of the CDR3 is 14 residues. Here the CDR3 DNA reads TGTGCCAGCAGGGAGCGACTAGCGGGGGGAGTGCAGTATTTT. It yields the protein CASRERLAGGVQYF.

The chain joins TRBV4-1 to TRBJ1-6; TRBD1 might be the D (6 bases). The CDR3 totals 16 residues. Germline-derived CDR1 and CDR2 are MGHRA and YSYEKL. The germline V and J ends were trimmed by 5 bases and 7 bases, with 18 bases remaining between them. CDR3 coding DNA: TGCGCCAGCAGCGTCCACACTTCGGACAGAAATTCACCCCTCCACTTT. Amino acids: CASSVHTSDRNSPLHF.